The 26 T cell receptor beta chains in this list originate from one sample, sequenced in a study of cytomegalovirus exposure and HLA in healthy donors. PCR employed 60 Vbeta and 13 Jbeta primers. Assay used: immunoSEQ multiplex PCR; TCRdb lists only in-frame clones, some missing. The table records 270,000 or so clones, 70% to 90% of them present only once. What was sequenced was PBMCs. Source of these receptors: a man aged 35 to 55 in good health and CMV-seropositive.

The chain links TRBV27 to TRBJ2-7; D unclear. Germline V gives CDR1 MNHEY, CDR2 SMNVEV (reference sequence). V lost 2 bases and J 0 bases, leaving 14 bases between the germline ends. The CDR3 totals 16 residues. The CDR3 reads CASSLRPPQSSYEQYF. The CDR3 coding sequence is TGTGCCAGCAGTTTACGCCCCCCACAGAGCTCCTACGAGCAGTACTTC.

The DNA of the CDR3 is TGTGCCAGCAGTACGGGACTCCTTAGGCAGTACTTC. It encodes CASSTGLLRQYF. V is TRBV2 and J is TRBJ2-7, with D tentatively TRBD2 (6 bases). CDR3 size: 12 residues. Germline V gene sequence: CDR1 SNHLY, CDR2 FYNNEI. V was trimmed by 5 bases and J by 9 bases, leaving 14 bases between them.

This rearrangement joins TRBV27 to TRBJ2-7, with 13 bases aligning to TRBD2. The CDR3 has 16 residues. Trimming took 2 bases from V and 4 from J; bases not matched to a gene: 5. Germline V gene lookup returns CDR1 MNHEY and CDR2 SMNVEV (reference sequence). The CDR3 nucleotides are TGTGCCAGCAGTTTAACCGGGACTAGCGGGATTTACGAGCAGTACTTC. Encoded protein: CASSLTGTSGIYEQYF.

The chain employs TRBV30 and TRBJ2-7; the D is unclear. Germline V gene sequence: CDR1 GTSNPN, CDR2 SVGIG (reference sequence). Trimming cost V 0 bases and J 4 bases, with 16 bases left between them. There are 15 residues in the CDR3. The CDR3 coding sequence is TGTGCCTGGAGTGTCCCTGAGACGTCGGGTTACGAGCAGTACTTC. Residues: CAWSVPETSGYEQYF.

This rearrangement joins TRBV27 to TRBJ2-1, with 12 positions matching TRBD1. The length of the CDR3 is 17 residues. CDR1 MNHEY and CDR2 SMNVEV come from the germline V gene (reference sequence). After removal of 6 bases from V and 1 base from J, the junction contained 7 bases not matched to a gene. Here the CDR3 reads CASSPRDRGPSYNEQFF. DNA for the CDR3: TGTGCCAGCAGCCCCCGGGACAGGGGGCCGTCCTACAATGAGCAGTTCTTC.

The rearrangement joins TRBV4-3 to TRBJ2-5; 13 positions match TRBD2. V was pared by 4 bases and J by 5 bases, with 4 bases of the junction left unmatched. From germline, CDR1 is LGHNA and CDR2 YSLEER. CDR3 size: 15 residues. CDR3 sequence (DNA): TGCGCCAGCAGCCCCGGACTAGCGGGAGTCGAGACCCAGTACTTC. This sequence encodes CASSPGLAGVETQYF.

As to this clone: This specimen includes other DNA sequences encoding the same CDR3. The rearrangement links TRBV28 to TRBJ2-7; 13 nucleotides match TRBD2. The CDR3 contains 15 residues. Germline V gene sequence: CDR1 MDHEN, CDR2 SYDVKM. Germline trimming cut 5 bases from V and 2 bases from J; bases unmatched to any gene: 3. Here the CDR3 reads CASSQGLAGTYEQYF. DNA for the CDR3: TGTGCCAGCAGTCAGGGACTAGCGGGGACCTACGAGCAGTACTTC. The full variable domain, completed using reference TRBV28 and TRBJ2-7, is DVKVTQSSRYLVKRTGEKVFLECVQDMDHENMFWYRQDPGLGLRLIYFSYDVKMKEKGDIPEGYSVSREKKERFSLILESASTNQTSMYLCASSQGLAGTYEQYFGPGTRLTVT.

The genes are TRBV9 and TRBJ2-4; D is perhaps TRBD1 (5 bases). V gave up 3 bases and J gave up 5 bases, with 15 bases separating them. From germline, CDR1 is SGDLS and CDR2 YYNGEE. This CDR3 comprises 15 residues. CDR3 region: CASSEGHSNQNIQYF. CDR3 in DNA: TGTGCCAGCAGCGAAGGACACAGTAATCAAAACATTCAGTACTTC. Drawing the rest from reference TRBV9 and TRBJ2-4, the complete variable domain is DSGVTQTPKHLITATGQRVTLRCSPRSGDLSVYWYQQSLDQGLQFLIQYYNGEERAKGNILERFSAQQFPDLHSELNLSSLELGDSALYFCASSEGHSNQNIQYFGAGTRLSVL.

The count of this clone is one. The chain links TRBV29-1 to TRBJ1-4, with a possible D match to TRBD1 (6 bases). The CDR3 is made up of 11 amino acids. CDR1 SQVTM and CDR2 ANQGSEA come from the germline V gene. V lost 4 bases to trimming and J lost 8 bases, with 8 bases between them. The CDR3 DNA follows: TGCAGCGTTGTGAGGGGGGAAAAACTGTTTTTT. Its translation is CSVVRGEKLFF.

A word on this clone: Other DNA sequences of this sample code for an identical CDR3. This sequence joins TRBV27 and TRBJ1-5; a weak D match, TRBD1 (6 bases). The CDR3 loop spans 13 amino acids. V lost 5 bases to trimming and J lost 7 bases, with 12 bases between them. Looked up from germline, CDR1 is MNHEY and CDR2 is SMNVEV (reference sequence). The chain's CDR3 is CASSPGAHQPQHF. In DNA form, the CDR3 reads TGTGCCAGCAGTCCAGGGGCCCACCAGCCCCAGCATTTT.

This clone was counted a few times. V and J are TRBV10-3 and TRBJ2-7, with a weak D call TRBD2 (7 bases). The CDR3 extends over 19 amino acids. Germline V gene data show CDR1 as ENHRY and CDR2 as SYGVKD. V lost 3 bases and J lost 3, with 27 bases in between. The CDR3 DNA reads as TGTGCCATCAGTGACTCGGGGAGCGGACCTAGAGGGGGGGGCTACGAGCAGTACTTC. Encoded protein: CAISDSGSGPRGGGYEQYF.

This chain links TRBV2 with TRBJ1-5, with 11 bases matching TRBD1. This CDR3 spans 13 amino acids. V lost 6 bases to trimming and J lost 6 bases; unmatched junction nucleotides: 1. Germline lookup yields CDR1 SNHLY and CDR2 FYNNEI. This CDR3 reads CASRGTGGQPQHF. The CDR3 region has the DNA TGTGCCAGCAGAGGGACAGGGGGTCAGCCCCAGCATTTT.

The chain recombines TRBV4-1 with TRBJ2-7; 7 bases fit TRBD2. Looked up from germline, CDR1 is MGHRA and CDR2 is YSYEKL. V was clipped by 0 bases and J by 6 bases; unmatched bases: 14. The CDR3 totals 17 residues. DNA of the CDR3: TGCGCCAGCAGCCAAGACCCCGCGAGAGCGGGACGGAGCGAGCAGTACTTC. This encodes CASSQDPARAGRSEQYF.

The CDR3 sequence: CASSRRDTGELFF. For the CDR3, the DNA is TGTGCCAGCAGCCGCCGAGACACCGGGGAGCTGTTTTTT. The rearrangement joins TRBV11-3 to TRBJ2-2; D is uncertain. Germline CDR1 reads SGHNT; CDR2 reads YENEEA. The CDR3 extends over 13 amino acids. Trimming stripped 5 bases from V and 3 bases from J, with 7 bases between. Full variable domain (outside the CDR3, taken from reference TRBV11-3 and TRBJ2-2): EAGVVQSPRYKIIEKKQPVAFWCNPISGHNTLYWYLQNLGQGPELLIRYENEEAVDDSQLPKDRFSAERLKGVDSTLKIQPAELGDSAVYLCASSRRDTGELFFGEGSRLTVL.

The chain links TRBV27 to TRBJ2-1, with 8 nucleotides matching TRBD2. J gave up 10 bases and V 3 bases, and 8 bases lay outside the gene matches. CDR1 and CDR2 from the germline V gene are MNHEY and SMNVEV (reference sequence). This CDR3 has 14 amino acids. The CDR3 coding sequence is TGTGCCAGCAGTTTTGCTACCCGGGAGGGAGAGCAGTTCTTC. Translation gives CASSFATREGEQFF.

The V gene is TRBV4-2, the J gene TRBJ1-5; D gene unclear. The CDR3 runs 18 residues. Germline CDR1 and CDR2: LGHNA and YNFKEQ. The ends were cut back, 0 bases at V and 5 bases at J, with 20 bases in the middle. The CDR3 protein is CASSQDSPDSFNYQPQHF. Written as DNA, the CDR3 is TGTGCCAGCAGCCAAGATTCCCCAGACTCGTTTAACTATCAGCCCCAGCATTTT.

A word on this clone: Other nucleotide sequences from this sample produce the same CDR3. V usage is TRBV27 and J usage is TRBJ1-1, with 7 nucleotides matching TRBD1. Looked up from germline, CDR1 is MNHEY and CDR2 is SMNVEV (reference sequence). This CDR3 comprises 14 residues. Trimming took 5 bases from V and 2 from J; bases not matched to a gene: 5. The CDR3 protein is CASSITGVNTEAFF. The CDR3 DNA reads TGTGCCAGCAGTATAACAGGGGTAAACACTGAAGCTTTCTTT.

The rearrangement uses TRBV2 and TRBJ2-2; TRBD1 aligns across 7 bases. The CDR3 totals 14 residues. CDR1 is SNHLY and CDR2 is FYNNEI in the germline V gene. J was trimmed by 1 base and V by 6 bases; bases with no gene match: 2. CDR3 amino acids: CASRGQRNTGELFF. The CDR3 nucleotides read TGTGCCAGCAGGGGACAGAGGAACACCGGGGAGCTGTTTTTT.

Comment on this clone: The sample holds other DNA sequences that translate to the same CDR3. The genes are TRBV29-1 and TRBJ2-1; D not certain. Trimming shortened V by 3 bases and J by 4 bases, and 4 bases separated the two germline ends. The V gene's germline CDR1 is SQVTM and CDR2 ANQGSEA. The CDR3 contains 11 residues. This chain's CDR3 is CSVERYNEQFF. As DNA, the CDR3 is TGCAGCGTTGAGAGGTACAATGAGCAGTTCTTC.

This sequence joins TRBV4-1 and TRBJ1-1, with 8 nucleotides matching TRBD1. Germline CDR1 and CDR2: MGHRA and YSYEKL. This CDR3 is 15 amino acids long. V lost 2 bases, J lost 5 bases, and 7 bases stayed unmatched. The CDR3 DNA sequence: TGCGCCAGCAGCCAAATGTCAGGGGGCTGGACTGAAGCTTTCTTT. Its translation: CASSQMSGGWTEAFF.

This clone occurred a few times. This chain uses TRBV7-7 with TRBJ2-7; D possibly corresponds to TRBD1 (5 bases). Germline V lookup: CDR1 SSHAT, CDR2 FNYEAQ (reference sequence). The CDR3 spans 13 residues. This chain's CDR3 is CASSQGSSYEQYF. Written as DNA, the CDR3 is TGTGCTAGCTCCCAGGGTTCCTCCTACGAGCAGTACTTC.

The rearrangement joins TRBV27 to TRBJ2-3, with TRBD2 matching 8 bases. CDR3 length: 17 residues. V lost 5 bases and J lost 3; bases outside the gene matches: 13. The germline V gene encodes CDR1 MNHEY and CDR2 SMNVEV (reference sequence). The CDR3, as DNA: TGTGCCAGCAGTCCATACCTGGCGGGAGGAGGGACAGATACGCAGTATTTT. Amino acid sequence: CASSPYLAGGGTDTQYF.

This clone occurred once. The V gene is TRBV7-9, the J gene TRBJ1-2; 8 nucleotides match TRBD1. V dropped 7 bases and J dropped 3; count of bases not matched to a gene: 10. This CDR3 region has 15 residues. Per germline, CDR1 SEHNR and CDR2 FQNEAQ (reference sequence). This chain's CDR3 is CASTGRNRGDYGYTF. CDR3 sequence (DNA): TGTGCCAGCACAGGCAGAAACAGGGGGGACTATGGCTACACCTTC.

Here the CDR3 reads CASGLGSYNEQFF. The CDR3 DNA reads TGTGCTAGTGGTTTGGGCAGCTACAATGAGCAGTTCTTC. This sequence joins TRBV12-5 and TRBJ2-1; D not certain. Trimming took 1 base from V and 3 from J, leaving 4 bases between them. CDR3 length equals 13 residues. Germline assignment: CDR1 LGHNT and CDR2 FRNRAP.

V is TRBV5-1 and J is TRBJ1-2; D ambiguous. This CDR3 spans 16 amino acids. CDR1 is SGHRS, CDR2 YFSETQ, per germline. Trimming removed 0 bases from V and 4 bases from J, with 16 bases in between. The CDR3 is CASSLVDGTRFYGYTF. CDR3 bases: TGCGCCAGCAGCTTGGTGGACGGAACTAGATTCTATGGCTACACCTTC.

This clone occurred once. V gene TRBV4-2 combines with J gene TRBJ1-2, with D perhaps matching TRBD1 (6 bases). This CDR3 is built from 16 residues. V lost 0 bases to trimming and J lost 8 bases, with 19 bases between them. Germline lookup yields CDR1 LGHNA and CDR2 YNFKEQ. CDR3 in amino acids: CASSQDRTAPPAGYTF. In nucleotides, the CDR3 is TGTGCCAGCAGCCAAGATCGGACAGCCCCCCCGGCAGGCTACACCTTC.